Listed here is a single T cell receptor beta chain. What it recognizes is unknown. Trimming removed 2 bases at V and 0 bases at J, with 11 bases between. The CDR3 is made up of 16 amino acids. The germline V gene encodes CDR1 SGHTA and CDR2 FQGNSA. This entry comes from a study of CD8+CD57+ T cells in acquired aplastic anemia. As for the study in general: The mean DNA yield obtained from sorted CD4+ and CD8+ cells came to approximately 3 ug. Study-wide results and caveats: Between patients and controls, approximately 29 CD8+ CDR3 sequences were found in common. Between patients and controls, CD8+ Simpson's diversity did not vary significantly.

Profiles of TCR beta VDJ and CDR3 were generated from a genomic DNA template. Each CDR3 protein is one row after TCRdb ran MiXCR on the reads. Among hundreds of thousands of distinct CDR3 sequences listed, 45% to 65% were seen once. The TCR sequence derives from a human donor with severe aplastic anemia or a healthy control (not recorded which). Sequencing input: sorted CD4+, CD8+, or CD8+CD57+ T cells (not recorded which) from PBMCs. V usage is TRBV7-2 and J usage is TRBJ2-1, with D perhaps TRBD2 (5 bases). CDR3 region: CASSLSRTFSYNEQFF. The CDR3, as DNA: TGTGCCAGCAGCTTAAGCAGGACTTTCTCCTACAATGAGCAGTTCTTC. The full variable domain, in which reference TRBV7-2 and TRBJ2-1 provide the parts outside the CDR3, is GAGVSQSPSNKVTEKGKDVELRCDPISGHTALYWYRQSLGQGLEFLIYFQGNSAPDKSGLPSDRFSAERTGGSVSTLTIQRTQQEDSAVYLCASSLSRTFSYNEQFFGPGTRLTVL.